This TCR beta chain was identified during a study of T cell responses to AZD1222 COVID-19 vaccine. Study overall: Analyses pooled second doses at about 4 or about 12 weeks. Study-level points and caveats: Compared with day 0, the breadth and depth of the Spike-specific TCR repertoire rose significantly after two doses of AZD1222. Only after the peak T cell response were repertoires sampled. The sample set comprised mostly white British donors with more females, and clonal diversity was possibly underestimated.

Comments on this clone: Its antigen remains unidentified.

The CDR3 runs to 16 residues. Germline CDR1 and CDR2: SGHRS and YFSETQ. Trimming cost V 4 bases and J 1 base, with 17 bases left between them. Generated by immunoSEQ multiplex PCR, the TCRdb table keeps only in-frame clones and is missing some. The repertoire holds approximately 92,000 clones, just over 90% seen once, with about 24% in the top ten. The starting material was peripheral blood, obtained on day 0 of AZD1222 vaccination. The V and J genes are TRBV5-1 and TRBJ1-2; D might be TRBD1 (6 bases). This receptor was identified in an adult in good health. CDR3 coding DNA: TGCGCCAGCAGCCAATCCGGGACAACTTTTAACTATGGCTACACCTTC. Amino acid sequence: CASSQSGTTFNYGYTF. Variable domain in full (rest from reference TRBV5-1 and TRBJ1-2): KAGVTQTPRYLIKTRGQQVTLSCSPISGHRSVSWYQQTPGQGLQFLFEYFSETQRNKGNFPGRFSGRQFSNSRSEMNVSTLELGDSALYLCASSQSGTTFNYGYTFGSGTRLTVV.